This T cell receptor beta chain was obtained from a study of blood T cell repertoires in COVID-19. This clone was observed a single time. TCRdb's copy holds only in-frame clones and misses some; the assay was immunoSEQ multiplex PCR. The repertoire holds around 370,000 clones, with 85% to 90% as singletons. The V gene end was trimmed by 2 bases and the J gene end by 2 bases; junction bases not matched to a gene: 4. This CDR3 has 15 residues. Looked up from germline, CDR1 is KGHSH and CDR2 is LQKENI. The TCR comes from a man aged 18 to 30 with active or convalescent COVID-19. Sequencing was carried out using peripheral blood. The rearrangement joins TRBV18 to TRBJ1-1, with 8 bases lining up with TRBD1. The CDR3 here is CASSPKGQVNTEAFF. The CDR3 DNA reads as TGTGCCAGCTCACCAAAGGGACAGGTAAACACTGAAGCTTTCTTT.